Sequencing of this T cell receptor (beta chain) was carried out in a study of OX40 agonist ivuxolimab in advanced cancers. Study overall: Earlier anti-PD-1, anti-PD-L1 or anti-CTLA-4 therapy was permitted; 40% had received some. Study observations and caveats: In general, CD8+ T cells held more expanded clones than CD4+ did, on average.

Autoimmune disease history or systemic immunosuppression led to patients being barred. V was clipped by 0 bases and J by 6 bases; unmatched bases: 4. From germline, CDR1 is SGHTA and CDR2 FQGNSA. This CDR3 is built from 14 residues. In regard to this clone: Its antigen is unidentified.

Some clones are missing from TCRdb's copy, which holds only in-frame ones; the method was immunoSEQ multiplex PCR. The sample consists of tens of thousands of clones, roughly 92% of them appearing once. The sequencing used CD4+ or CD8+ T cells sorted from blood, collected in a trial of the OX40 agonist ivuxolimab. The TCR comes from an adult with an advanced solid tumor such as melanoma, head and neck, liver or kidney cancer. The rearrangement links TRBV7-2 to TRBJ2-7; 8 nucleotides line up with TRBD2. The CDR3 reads CASSLAGTRAEQYF. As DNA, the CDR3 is TGTGCCAGCAGCTTAGCGGGGACTAGGGCCGAGCAGTACTTC.